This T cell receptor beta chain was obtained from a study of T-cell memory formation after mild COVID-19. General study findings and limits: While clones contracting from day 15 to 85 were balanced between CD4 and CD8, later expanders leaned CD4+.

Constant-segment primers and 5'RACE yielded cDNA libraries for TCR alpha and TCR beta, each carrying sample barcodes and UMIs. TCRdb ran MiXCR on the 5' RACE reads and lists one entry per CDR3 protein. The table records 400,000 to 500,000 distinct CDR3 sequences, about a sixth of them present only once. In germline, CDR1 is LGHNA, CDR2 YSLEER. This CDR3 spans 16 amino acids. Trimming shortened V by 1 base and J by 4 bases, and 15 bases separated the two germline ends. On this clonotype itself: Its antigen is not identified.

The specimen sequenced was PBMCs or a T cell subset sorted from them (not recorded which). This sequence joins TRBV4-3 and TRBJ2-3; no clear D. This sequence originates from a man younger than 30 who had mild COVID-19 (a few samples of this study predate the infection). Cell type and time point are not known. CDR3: CASSQGVRPDSDTQYF. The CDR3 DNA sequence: TGCGCCAGCAGCCAAGGAGTCAGGCCCGATTCAGATACGCAGTATTTT.